This record covers a single T cell receptor (beta chain). Which antigen it targets is not known. There are no base qualities to consult, and no much larger clone falls within one base. The protocol used for the library was the immunoSEQ multiplex PCR assay. TCRdb mirrors the immuneACCESS table, restricted to in-frame sequences. Some clones are absent from its copies; in checked studies, under half trace to an unresolved V gene, and the reason for the others is unknown. The sample contains about 53,000 clones, around 90% of them found a single time. Just over 5% of the sample comes from the top ten. V and J lose 0 bases and 5 bases, and a span of 12 bases separates them. Per the germline V gene (reference sequence), LNHNV is the CDR1 and YYDKDF is the CDR2. The CDR3, from cysteine to phenylalanine, totals 15 residues. Only the CDR3 portion is preserved as DNA: 45 bases, with reading frame beginning at the first base.

This record comes from a study of T cell changes during pregnancy in multiple sclerosis (dated 2019 in TCRdb). With regard to the full study: Changes in the T cell repertoire over the course of pregnancy were examined in this study in women with multiple sclerosis.

In this chain, TRBV15 is recombined with TRBJ2-3; 5 matching bases give a weak D call of TRBD2. This sequence originates from a female donor in good health, enrolled as a control in a pregnancy study. Sequenced here: peripheral blood, sampled after pregnancy. The CDR3 sequence is CATSRERGSGDTQYF. In nucleotide form, the sequence is TGTGCCACCAGCAGAGAAAGAGGGAGCGGAGATACGCAGTATTTT. Reference TRBV15 and TRBJ2-3 proteins supply the regions before and after the CDR3; the full variable domain is: DAMVIQNPRYQVTQFGKPVTLSCSQTLNHNVMYWYQQKSSQAPKLLFHYYDKDFNNEADTPDNFQSRRPNTSFCFLDIRSPGLGDTAMYLCATSRERGSGDTQYFGPGTRLTVL.